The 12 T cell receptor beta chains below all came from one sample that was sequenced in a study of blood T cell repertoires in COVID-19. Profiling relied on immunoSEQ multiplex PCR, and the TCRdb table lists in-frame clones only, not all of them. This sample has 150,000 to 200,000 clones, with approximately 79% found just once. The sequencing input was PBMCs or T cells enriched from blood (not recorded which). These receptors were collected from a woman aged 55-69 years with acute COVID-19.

The DNA for the CDR3 is TGCGCCAGCAGCGATCACAGGAGCTCCTACAATGAGCAGTTCTTC. Translating it yields CASSDHRSSYNEQFF. The chain employs TRBV10-1 and TRBJ2-1, with D possibly being TRBD1 (5 bases). The V gene lost 6 bases and the J gene lost 0 bases, with 12 bases spanning the gap. This CDR3 spans 15 amino acids. Germline CDR1 and CDR2: WNHNN and SYGVQD (reference sequence).

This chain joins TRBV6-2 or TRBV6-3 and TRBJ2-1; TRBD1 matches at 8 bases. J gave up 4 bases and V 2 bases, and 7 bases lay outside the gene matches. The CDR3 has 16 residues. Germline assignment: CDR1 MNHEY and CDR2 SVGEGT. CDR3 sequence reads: CASSYPRDRPYNEQFF. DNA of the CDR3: TGTGCCAGCAGTTACCCCCGGGACAGGCCGTACAATGAGCAGTTCTTC.

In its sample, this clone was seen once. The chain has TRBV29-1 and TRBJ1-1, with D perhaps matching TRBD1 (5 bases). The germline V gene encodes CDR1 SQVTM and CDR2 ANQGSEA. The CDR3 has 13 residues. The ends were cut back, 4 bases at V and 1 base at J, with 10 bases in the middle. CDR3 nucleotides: TGCAGCGTTGTAGGGCAGGGGAACACTGAAGCTTTCTTT. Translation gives CSVVGQGNTEAFF.

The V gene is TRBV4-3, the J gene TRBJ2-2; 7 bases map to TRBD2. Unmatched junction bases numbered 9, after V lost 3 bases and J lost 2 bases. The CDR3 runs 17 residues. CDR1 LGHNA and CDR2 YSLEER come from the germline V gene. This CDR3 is CASSQGASGDNTGELFF. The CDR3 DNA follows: TGCGCCAGCAGCCAGGGAGCTAGCGGAGATAACACCGGGGAGCTGTTTTTT.

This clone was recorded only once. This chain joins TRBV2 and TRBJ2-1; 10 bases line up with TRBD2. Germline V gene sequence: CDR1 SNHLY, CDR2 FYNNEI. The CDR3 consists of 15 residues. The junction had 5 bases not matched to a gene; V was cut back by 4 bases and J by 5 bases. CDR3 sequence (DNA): TGTGCCAGCAGTGTCTTCAGCGGGAGGGACAATGAGCAGTTCTTC. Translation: CASSVFSGRDNEQFF.

The CDR3 coding sequence is TGTGCCAGCAGCCCCCCCGGGACAGGGGGCTATGGCTACACCTTC. Residues: CASSPPGTGGYGYTF. The gene calls are TRBV3-1 (or the pseudogene TRBV3-2) and TRBJ1-2, with TRBD1 matching 11 bases. V lost 4 bases and J lost 4; bases outside the gene matches: 5. The CDR3 loop spans 15 amino acids. Germline V lookup: CDR1 LGHDT, CDR2 YNNKEL (reference sequence).

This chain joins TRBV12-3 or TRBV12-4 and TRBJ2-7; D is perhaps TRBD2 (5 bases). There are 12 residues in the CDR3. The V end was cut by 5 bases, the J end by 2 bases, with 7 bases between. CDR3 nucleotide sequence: TGTGCCAGCAGTGGACTTACCTACGAGCAGTACTTC. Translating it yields CASSGLTYEQYF.

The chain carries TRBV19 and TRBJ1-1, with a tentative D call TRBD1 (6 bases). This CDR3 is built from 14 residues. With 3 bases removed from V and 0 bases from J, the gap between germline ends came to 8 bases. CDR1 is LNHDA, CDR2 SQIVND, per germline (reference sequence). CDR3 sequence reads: CASSMAGVNTEAFF. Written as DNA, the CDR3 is TGTGCCAGTAGTATGGCAGGGGTGAACACTGAAGCTTTCTTT.

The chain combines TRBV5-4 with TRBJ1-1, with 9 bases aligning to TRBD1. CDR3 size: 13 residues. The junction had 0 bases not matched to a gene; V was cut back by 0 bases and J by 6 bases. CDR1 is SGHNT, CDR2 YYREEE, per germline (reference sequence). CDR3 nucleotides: TGTGCCAGCAGCTTGGGGGACAGGGCTGAAGCTTTCTTT. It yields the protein CASSLGDRAEAFF.

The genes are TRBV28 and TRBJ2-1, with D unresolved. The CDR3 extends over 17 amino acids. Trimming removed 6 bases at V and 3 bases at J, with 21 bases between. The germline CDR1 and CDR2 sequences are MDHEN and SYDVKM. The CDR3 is CASRKSPDGAYYNEQFF. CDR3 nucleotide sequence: TGTGCCAGCAGGAAATCACCTGACGGAGCGTACTACAATGAGCAGTTCTTC. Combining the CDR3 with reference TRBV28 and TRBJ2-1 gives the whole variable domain DVKVTQSSRYLVKRTGEKVFLECVQDMDHENMFWYRQDPGLGLRLIYFSYDVKMKEKGDIPEGYSVSREKKERFSLILESASTNQTSMYLCASRKSPDGAYYNEQFFGPGTRLTVL.

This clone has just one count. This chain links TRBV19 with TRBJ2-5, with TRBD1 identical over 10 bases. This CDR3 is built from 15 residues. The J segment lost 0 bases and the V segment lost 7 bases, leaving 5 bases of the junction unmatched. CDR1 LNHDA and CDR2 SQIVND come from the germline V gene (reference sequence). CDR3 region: CASTSGQGNQETQYF. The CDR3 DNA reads TGTGCCAGTACCTCGGGACAGGGGAACCAAGAGACCCAGTACTTC.

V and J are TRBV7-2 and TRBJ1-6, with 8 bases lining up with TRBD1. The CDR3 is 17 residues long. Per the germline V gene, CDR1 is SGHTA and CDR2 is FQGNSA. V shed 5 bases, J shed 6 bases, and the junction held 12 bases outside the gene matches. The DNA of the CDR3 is TGTGCCAGCAGCGACGACAGGGGAGGACGGCTTAATTCACCCCTCCACTTT. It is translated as CASSDDRGGRLNSPLHF.